The source of this TCR beta chain is a study of technical replicates of blood from several donors. Repertoires were generated with immunoSEQ multiplex PCR, while TCRdb's copy carries only in-frame clones and drops some. The table lists around 80,000 clones, roughly 98% of them singletons. The origin of this receptor is a human donor in good health. Sequencing was carried out using T cells isolated from PBMCs.

In DNA form, the CDR3 reads TGTGCCAGCAGTGAATTCACCGGGATGAATGAAAAACTGTTTTTT. This codes for CASSEFTGMNEKLFF. The rearrangement links TRBV25-1 to TRBJ1-4; D gene unclear. The ends were cut back, 1 base at V and 5 bases at J, with 11 bases in the middle. Germline V CDR1 and CDR2: MGHDK, SYGVNS. The CDR3 loop spans 15 amino acids.